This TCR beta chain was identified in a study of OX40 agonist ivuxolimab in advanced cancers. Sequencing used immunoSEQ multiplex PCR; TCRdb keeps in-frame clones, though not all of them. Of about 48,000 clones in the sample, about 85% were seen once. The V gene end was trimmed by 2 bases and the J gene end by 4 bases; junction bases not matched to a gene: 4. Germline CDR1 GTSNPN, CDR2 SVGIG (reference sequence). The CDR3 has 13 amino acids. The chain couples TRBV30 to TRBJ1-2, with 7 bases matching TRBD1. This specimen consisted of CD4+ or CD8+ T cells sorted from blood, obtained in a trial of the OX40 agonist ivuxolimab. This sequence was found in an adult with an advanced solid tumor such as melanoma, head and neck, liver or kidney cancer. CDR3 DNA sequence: TGTGCCTGGAGTCCGGGACAGTTCTATGGCTACACCTTC. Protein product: CAWSPGQFYGYTF.